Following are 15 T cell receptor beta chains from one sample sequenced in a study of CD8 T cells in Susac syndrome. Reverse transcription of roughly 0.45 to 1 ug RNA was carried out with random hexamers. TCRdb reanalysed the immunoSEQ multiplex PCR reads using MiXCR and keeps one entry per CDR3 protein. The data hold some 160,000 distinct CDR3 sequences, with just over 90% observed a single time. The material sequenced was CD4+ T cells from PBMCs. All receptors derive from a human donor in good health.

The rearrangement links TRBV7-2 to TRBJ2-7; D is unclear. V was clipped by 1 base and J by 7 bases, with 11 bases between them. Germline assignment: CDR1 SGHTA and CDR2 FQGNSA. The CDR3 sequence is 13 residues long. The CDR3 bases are TGTGCCAGCAGCTTAGAGTTGATAGGGGAGCAGTACTTC. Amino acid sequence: CASSLELIGEQYF.

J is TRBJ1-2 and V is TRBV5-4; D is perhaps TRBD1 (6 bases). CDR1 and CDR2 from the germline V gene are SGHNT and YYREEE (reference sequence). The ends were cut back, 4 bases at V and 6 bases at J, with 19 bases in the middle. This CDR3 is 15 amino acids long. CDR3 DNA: TGTGCCAGCAGCCCCGACCCCGTAGGGGGAGATGGCTACACCTTC. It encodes CASSPDPVGGDGYTF.

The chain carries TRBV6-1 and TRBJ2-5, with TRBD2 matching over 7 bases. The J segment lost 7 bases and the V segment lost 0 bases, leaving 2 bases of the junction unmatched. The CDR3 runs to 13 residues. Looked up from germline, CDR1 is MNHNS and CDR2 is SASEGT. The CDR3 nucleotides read TGTGCCAGCAGTGAAGCGGGAGGGACGACCCAGTACTTC. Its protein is CASSEAGGTTQYF.

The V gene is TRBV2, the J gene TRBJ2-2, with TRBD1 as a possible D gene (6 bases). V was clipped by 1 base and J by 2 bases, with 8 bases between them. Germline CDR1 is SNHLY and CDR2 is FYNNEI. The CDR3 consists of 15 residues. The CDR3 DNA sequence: TGTGCCAGCAGTGAAGACAGGGCCAACACCGGGGAGCTGTTTTTT. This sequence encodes CASSEDRANTGELFF.

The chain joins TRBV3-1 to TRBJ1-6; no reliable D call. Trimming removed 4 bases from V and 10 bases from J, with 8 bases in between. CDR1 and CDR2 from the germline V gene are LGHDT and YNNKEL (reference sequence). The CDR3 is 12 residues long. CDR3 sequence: CASSLEASPLHF. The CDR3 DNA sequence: TGTGCCAGCAGCCTCGAAGCCTCACCCCTCCACTTT.

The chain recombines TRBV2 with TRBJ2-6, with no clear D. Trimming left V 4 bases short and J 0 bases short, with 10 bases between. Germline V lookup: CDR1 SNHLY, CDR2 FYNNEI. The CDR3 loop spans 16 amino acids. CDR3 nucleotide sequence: TGTGCCAGCAGTGTTGCGAAGAACTCTGGGGCCAACGTCCTGACTTTC. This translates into CASSVAKNSGANVLTF.

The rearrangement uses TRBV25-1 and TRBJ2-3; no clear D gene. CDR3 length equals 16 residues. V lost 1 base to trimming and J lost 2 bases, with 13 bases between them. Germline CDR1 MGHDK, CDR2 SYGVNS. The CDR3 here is CASSESEFSPTDTQYF. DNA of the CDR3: TGTGCCAGCAGTGAATCGGAGTTTAGCCCCACAGATACGCAGTATTTT.

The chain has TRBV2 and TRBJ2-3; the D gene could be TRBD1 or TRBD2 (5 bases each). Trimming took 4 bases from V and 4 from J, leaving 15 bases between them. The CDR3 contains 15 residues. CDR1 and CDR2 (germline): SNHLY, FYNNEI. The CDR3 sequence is CASSGSLGVADTQYF. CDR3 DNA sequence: TGTGCCAGCAGTGGGTCGTTGGGGGTGGCAGATACGCAGTATTTT.

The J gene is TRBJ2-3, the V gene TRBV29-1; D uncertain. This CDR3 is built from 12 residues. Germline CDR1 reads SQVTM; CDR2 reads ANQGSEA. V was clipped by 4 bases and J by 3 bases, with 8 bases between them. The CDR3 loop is CSVADGTDTQYF. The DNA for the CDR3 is TGCAGCGTTGCCGATGGTACAGATACGCAGTATTTT.

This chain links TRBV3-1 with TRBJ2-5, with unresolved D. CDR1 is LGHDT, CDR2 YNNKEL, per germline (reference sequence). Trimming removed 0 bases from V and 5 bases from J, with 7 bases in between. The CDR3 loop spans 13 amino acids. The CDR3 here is CASSQDRRETQYF. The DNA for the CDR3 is TGTGCCAGCAGCCAAGATCGGCGGGAGACCCAGTACTTC.

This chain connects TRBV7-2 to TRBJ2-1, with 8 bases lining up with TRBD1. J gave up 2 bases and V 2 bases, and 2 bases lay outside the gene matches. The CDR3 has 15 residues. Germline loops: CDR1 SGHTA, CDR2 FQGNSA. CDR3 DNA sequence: TGTGCCAGCAGCTTATCGGGACAGGCCTACAATGAGCAGTTCTTC. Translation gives CASSLSGQAYNEQFF. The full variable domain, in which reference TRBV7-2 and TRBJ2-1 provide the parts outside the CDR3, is GAGVSQSPSNKVTEKGKDVELRCDPISGHTALYWYRQSLGQGLEFLIYFQGNSAPDKSGLPSDRFSAERTGGSVSTLTIQRTQQEDSAVYLCASSLSGQAYNEQFFGPGTRLTVL.

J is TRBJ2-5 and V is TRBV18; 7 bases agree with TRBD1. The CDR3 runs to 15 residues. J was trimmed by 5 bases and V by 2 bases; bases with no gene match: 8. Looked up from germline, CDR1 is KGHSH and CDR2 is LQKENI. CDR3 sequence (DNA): TGTGCCAGCTCACCATCTATCCAGGACAGGGAGACCCAGTACTTC. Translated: CASSPSIQDRETQYF.

The DNA of the CDR3 is TGTGCCAGCAGTTTAGGTAGCGGGAGCGGTGGCTCCTACGAGCAGTACTTC. Amino acid sequence: CASSLGSGSGGSYEQYF. The rearrangement uses TRBV28 and TRBJ2-7; 9 bases match TRBD2. This CDR3 region has 17 residues. Trimming took 2 bases from V and 0 from J; bases not matched to a gene: 8. Germline loops: CDR1 MDHEN, CDR2 SYDVKM.

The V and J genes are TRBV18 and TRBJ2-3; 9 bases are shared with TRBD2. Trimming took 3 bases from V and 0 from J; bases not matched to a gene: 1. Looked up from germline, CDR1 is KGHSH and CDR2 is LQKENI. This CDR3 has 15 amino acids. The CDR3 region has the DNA TGTGCCAGCTCACCTAGCGGGGGTAGCACAGATACGCAGTATTTT. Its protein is CASSPSGGSTDTQYF.

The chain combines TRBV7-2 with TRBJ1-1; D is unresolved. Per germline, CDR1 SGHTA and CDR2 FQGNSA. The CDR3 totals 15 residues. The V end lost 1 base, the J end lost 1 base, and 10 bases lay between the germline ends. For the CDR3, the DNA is TGTGCCAGCAGCTTAGAGCACAGCCGGAACACTGAAGCTTTCTTT. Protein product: CASSLEHSRNTEAFF.